Described below is a single T cell receptor beta chain sequence and its context. Its antigen remains undetermined. Base qualities are not at hand, and no much larger clone is one base apart. The identical CDR3 is also encoded by other nucleotide sequences in the sample. TCRbeta CDR3 regions were amplified from genomic DNA using the immunoSEQ Assay, a bias-controlled multiplex PCR. Processing in the source paper ran as follows. Within the assay, amplification of reference gene primers was used to estimate how many nucleated cells each sample contained. Sequence reads were collapsed and filtered to measure the absolute abundance of every unique TCRbeta CDR3 rearrangement. For each sample, productive Simpson clonality was calculated as the square root of Simpson's diversity index across productive rearrangements. This immuneACCESS table, as held by TCRdb, lists in-frame sequences with V and J called but not all clones. Of the missing ones, under half trace to an unresolved V gene in checked studies; the others have no known cause. V, J and clone size are taken as reported in that table, and D and trimming were inferred from the DNA itself. Here the sample has 200,000 to 250,000 clones; more than 75% occur a single time. The top ten hold roughly 4.5% of the sample.

Including the terminal cysteine and phenylalanine, the CDR3 comprises 14 residues. Only the CDR3 part of the read is kept: 42 bases, read in frame from the first base. For this chain, trimming is 0 bases at the V end and 6 bases at the J end, and the number of junction bases without a gene match is 1. From a lookup of the germline V gene, CDR1 and CDR2 are MNHEY and SVGAGI. This entry belongs to a study of blood T cell repertoires in COVID-19 (dated by TCRdb to the early 2020s). Study-wide context: Collaborator samples came from the United States, Italy and Spain and covered acute and convalescent phases of COVID-19. The samples were drawn from two sources: the first 160 participants of the ongoing ImmuneRACE study, and 950 to 1,500 subjects contributed by 6 global collaborators. HLA class I and class II types, where available, came from metadata supplied by the sample provider rather than from assay-based typing. Subjects who had been exposed to COVID-19, were actively infected with it, or had recovered from it provided the deeply sampled blood TCRbeta repertoires that made up the dataset. The repertoires were released in a freely available public database meant as a resource for research on the immune response to SARS-CoV-2. The material from the prospective study consisted of cDNA or gDNA derived from T cells, B-cell-depleted T cells, or PBMCs. Sample metadata almost always included a de-identified subject ID, COVID-19 status, age in years and sex.

Here is what the overall study found, with its caveats: Clinical and demographic metadata were provided uncurated, with the amount varying by source and participant.

The collaborating institutions used their own protocols to collect whole blood in K2EDTA tubes. For TCRbeta analysis, collaborators shipped samples in one of three forms: frozen whole blood, isolated PBMCs, or DNA extracted from either of those sample types. This TCR was sampled from a man between 50 and 59 years old with acute or convalescent COVID-19. The material sequenced was peripheral blood. The V gene is TRBV6-5 and the J gene is TRBJ1-5; 8 nucleotides in the junction match TRBD1. In nucleotide form, the sequence is TGTGCCAGCAGTTACTCTGACAGGGGTCAGCCCCAGCATTTT. This translates into CASSYSDRGQPQHF.